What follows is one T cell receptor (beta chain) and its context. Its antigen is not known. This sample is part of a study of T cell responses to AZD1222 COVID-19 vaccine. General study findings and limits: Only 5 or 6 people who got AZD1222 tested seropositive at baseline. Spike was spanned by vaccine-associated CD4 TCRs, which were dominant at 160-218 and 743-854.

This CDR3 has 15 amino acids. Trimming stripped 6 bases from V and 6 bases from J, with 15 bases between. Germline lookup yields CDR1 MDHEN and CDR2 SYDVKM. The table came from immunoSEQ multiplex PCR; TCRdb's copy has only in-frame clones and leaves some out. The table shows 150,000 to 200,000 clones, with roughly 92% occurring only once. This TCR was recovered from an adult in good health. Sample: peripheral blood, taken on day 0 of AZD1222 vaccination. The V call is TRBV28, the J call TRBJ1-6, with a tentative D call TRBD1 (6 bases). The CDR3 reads CASSSRTVRNSPLHF. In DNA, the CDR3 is TGTGCCAGCAGCTCTAGGACAGTCCGTAATTCACCCCTCCACTTT. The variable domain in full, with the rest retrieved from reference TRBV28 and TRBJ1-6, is DVKVTQSSRYLVKRTGEKVFLECVQDMDHENMFWYRQDPGLGLRLIYFSYDVKMKEKGDIPEGYSVSREKKERFSLILESASTNQTSMYLCASSSRTVRNSPLHFGNGTRLTVT.